This T cell receptor (beta chain) was found in a study of shared clonotypes between healthy human individuals. Study background: The study enrolled a couple of women and three men aged 18 to 49. Study observations and caveats: Larger estimated richness was generally seen in naive subsets than in memory subsets.

Concerning this clone itself: The antigen remains unidentified.

Looked up from germline, CDR1 is SGHTS and CDR2 is YDEGEE. Trimming stripped 5 bases from V and 8 bases from J, with 14 bases between. The CDR3 totals 13 residues. The authors' processing: Junction-only immunoSEQ data arrived without quality scores, meaning filtering differed. Here immunoSEQ multiplex PCR was the method, and the copy in TCRdb shows in-frame clones only, minus some. The D gene and trimming were derived from the DNA, and the V and J assignments and clone size from that table. The data contain about 1.9 million clones, roughly 95% of them singletons. The naive CD8 subset, CD45RO-negative cells positively selected for CCR7, excluded terminally differentiated effector memory CD45RA+ cells.

Specimen: naive CD8+ T cells from PBMCs. The TCR originated in a man younger than 30 in good health. Some clones in this sample may be carry-over from other donors' samples. The V call is TRBV5-8, the J call TRBJ2-1, with a possible D match to TRBD1 (5 bases). For the CDR3, the DNA is TGTGCCAGCAGACCTCAGGGTATCTATGAGCAGTTCTTC. It encodes CASRPQGIYEQFF. The variable domain in full, with the rest retrieved from reference TRBV5-8 and TRBJ2-1, is EAGVTQSPTHLIKTRGQQATLRCSPISGHTSVYWYQQALGLGLQFLLWYDEGEERNRGNFPPRFSGRQFPNYSSELNVNALELEDSALYLCASRPQGIYEQFFGPGTRLTVL.